The next 7 T cell receptor beta chains were all read from a single sample in a study of T cell responses to AZD1222 COVID-19 vaccine. Using immunoSEQ multiplex PCR, the repertoire was profiled, and TCRdb retains in-frame clones only, with some absent. The sample lists 100,000 to 110,000 clones, 80% to 90% occurring once. Sample: peripheral blood, taken on day 0 of MenACWY control vaccination. These receptors were collected from an adult in good health.

This chain links TRBV7-2 with TRBJ2-7; D is unresolved. Per the germline V gene, CDR1 is SGHTA and CDR2 is FQGNSA. V lost 3 bases to trimming and J lost 3 bases, with 12 bases between them. CDR3 size: 14 residues. In nucleotides, the CDR3 is TGTGCCAGCAGCTTCTCCTCAGTGGGCTACGAGCAGTACTTC. It codes for CASSFSSVGYEQYF. Together with reference TRBV7-2 and TRBJ2-7, the CDR3 gives the full variable domain: GAGVSQSPSNKVTEKGKDVELRCDPISGHTALYWYRQSLGQGLEFLIYFQGNSAPDKSGLPSDRFSAERTGGSVSTLTIQRTQQEDSAVYLCASSFSSVGYEQYFGPGTRLTVT.

This rearrangement joins TRBV7-9 to TRBJ1-1; no clear D. The V gene lost 3 bases and the J gene lost 3 bases, with 8 bases spanning the gap. The CDR3 has 13 amino acids. Germline loops: CDR1 SEHNR, CDR2 FQNEAQ (reference sequence). CDR3 residues: CASSLNSYTEAFF. DNA for the CDR3: TGTGCCAGCAGCTTGAACAGTTACACTGAAGCTTTCTTT. The variable domain in full, with the rest retrieved from reference TRBV7-9 and TRBJ1-1, is DTGVSQNPRHKITKRGQNVTFRCDPISEHNRLYWYRQTLGQGPEFLTYFQNEAQLEKSRLLSDRFSAERPKGSFSTLEIQRTEQGDSAMYLCASSLNSYTEAFFGQGTRLTVV.

There are a few counts of this clone. The CDR3 nucleotides are TGTGCCAGCAGCCACGGACAGGGGGCTACTGAAGCTTTCTTT. It specifies CASSHGQGATEAFF. V usage is TRBV7-2 and J usage is TRBJ1-1, with 11 bases aligning to TRBD1. The CDR3 consists of 14 residues. The germline V gene has CDR1 SGHTA and CDR2 FQGNSA. Trimming at V came to 5 bases and at J to 5 bases, leaving 4 bases not matched to a gene.

The CDR3 DNA is TGCAGTGCTAGTGAAAGACAACCTTATAGCAATCAGCCCCAGCATTTT. Residues: CSASERQPYSNQPQHF. The chain joins TRBV20-1 to TRBJ1-5; D gene ambiguous. Germline CDR1 DFQATT, CDR2 SNEGSKA (reference sequence). CDR3 length: 16 amino acids. The ends were cut back, 3 bases at V and 0 bases at J, with 15 bases in the middle.

CDR3 in DNA: TGTGCCAGCAGCTTCCGACTAGCGGGAGGTGGGGATACGCAGTATTTT. Amino acid sequence: CASSFRLAGGGDTQYF. The chain is built from TRBV7-2 and TRBJ2-3, with 13 bases fitting TRBD2. Germline V CDR1 and CDR2: SGHTA, FQGNSA. This CDR3 has 16 residues. The ends lost 3 bases at V and 6 bases at J; junction bases unmatched: 6.

This chain connects TRBV14 to TRBJ1-2; 9 nucleotides align to TRBD1. This CDR3 has 17 amino acids. CDR1 and CDR2 from the germline V gene are SGHDN and FVKESK. J gave up 4 bases and V 3 bases, and 12 bases lay outside the gene matches. CDR3 nucleotides: TGTGCCAGCAGCCAGATCATATACAGGGGGCGGGTCTATGGCTACACCTTC. It codes for CASSQIIYRGRVYGYTF.

The CDR3 bases are TGTGCCAGCAGGCCCGGGACAGGTGTTGAAAAACTGTTTTTT. It translates to CASRPGTGVEKLFF. The genes are TRBV28 and TRBJ1-4, with 8 bases lining up with TRBD1. The junction had 7 bases not matched to a gene; V was cut back by 6 bases and J by 7 bases. The CDR3 sequence is 14 residues long. Germline V CDR1 and CDR2: MDHEN, SYDVKM.